This T cell receptor beta chain was found in a study of blood T cells in healthy people across ages (dated by TCRdb to between 2014 and 2017). Broadly, across the study: In model experiments, template switching captured about one uniquely barcoded TCR beta cDNA molecule for every two T cells. Age-related changes in TCR beta repertoire diversity were measured in the study by deep sequencing normalized with unique cDNA molecular identifiers. Four age groups were formed from the donors: young (average roughly 15 years), middle-aged (approximately 39), aged (around 68) and long-lived (roughly 81). To avoid experimental bias, donors of different ages were spread randomly across the sequencing lanes. The study analyzed two additional independent replicas of 1 million unique cDNA reads from the same blood draw for two donors, one aged 18 to 29 and one aged 80 or older. The research as a whole found: Estimates of total diversity based on one million sequenced T cells were considered lower bounds and underestimates. There was a strong correlation between observed TCR beta diversity and the percentage of naive T cells measured by flow cytometry. Because the CMV infection status of the donors was unknown, age-related changes in expanded clonotypes may potentially have been confounded. The long-lived group showed more naive CD4+ T cells, fewer expanded clones and increased TCR diversity than the aged group, suggesting age selection. As age increased, observed TCR beta diversity per million T cells dropped in a roughly linear way, and a significant reduction was already evident by age roughly 40. Since profiling was done on bulk unsorted PBMCs, naive and antigen-experienced compartments could not be conclusively compared.

The library came from 5' RACE. The instrument was an Illumina HiSeq 2500. A second PCR of about 7 to 12 cycles was run with a J-beta primer mix and a sample-barcoded 5' primer. Each TCR beta cDNA molecule received a unique molecular identifier from a template-switch 5' adaptor carrying 12 random nucleotides. At least 3 million CDR3-containing paired-end reads were obtained from each sample. First-strand cDNA was synthesized from all RNA with the Mint cDNA synthesis kit, primed by a TRBC-specific oligonucleotide. After uracil-DNA glycosylase treatment, a first 18-cycle PCR used universal primers M1SS and BC2_uni_R on all cDNA. From the authors' description of their analysis: Normalization of each sample was performed by random selection of 1 million high-quality reads, each carrying a distinct molecular identifier. Reads sharing molecular identifiers were discarded rather than binned into consensus sequences. MiTCR, set to a Q25 quality threshold and the strictest error-elimination algorithm, was used for CDR3 identification, clonotype clustering and error correction. Lower-bound total TCR beta diversity was estimated with a nonparametric unseen species model using Euler transformation. The public reads were run again by TCRdb, first through fastp at Q25 and then through MiXCR, and only productive beta chains were kept. A single entry per CDR3 protein holds the most common genes and DNA from its merged rows. The V and J calls follow TCRdb's processing rather than the paper's. The sample contains more than 1,400,000 distinct CDR3 sequences, around 42% of them found a single time. Of the sample, under 8% is held by the ten largest clones.

Turning to this clonotype: Its antigen is still unknown. No base qualities exist here, and no much larger clone lies one base off it.

Donors were 40 or so systemically healthy Caucasian individuals from Russia aged roughly 6 to 90 years. Approximately 10 milliliters of peripheral blood were collected from each donor into EDTA-treated Vacutainer tubes. Ficoll-Paque density-gradient centrifugation was used to isolate PBMCs, with at least 7 million per sample. Trizol reagent was used to extract total RNA from the PBMCs, yielding at least 5 micrograms per sample. For every donor, flow cytometry on a PBMC aliquot measured the percentage of naive CD45RAhigh/CD27high T cells. CDR1 and CDR2, looked up from the germline V gene (reference sequence), are MNHNY and SVGAGI. The cysteine opens and the phenylalanine closes a CDR3 of 13 amino acids. Only CDR3 DNA remains: 39 bases, in frame from the first base. Deletion took 5 bases off V and 1 base off J, with a span of 8 bases between the germline ends.

This chain joins TRBV6-6 to TRBJ1-1; no confident D gene assignment can be made. The TCR comes from a woman in her late teens or twenties in good health. Sequencing used blood. DNA sequence: TGTGCCAGCAGTGGGCATAGGAACACTGAAGCTTTCTTT. This codes for CASSGHRNTEAFF.